One sample yielded the 23 T cell receptor beta chains listed below, sequenced in a study of blood T cells in healthy people across ages. Primed by a sample-barcoded 5' primer and a J-beta primer mix, a second PCR proceeded for 7 to 11 cycles. TCRdb passed the 5' RACE reads through MiXCR, listing each CDR3 protein once. The sample lists about 680,000 distinct CDR3 sequences; about half were seen once. The sequenced sample consisted of blood. The receptor source for this set is a woman aged 60-75 years in good health.

On this clonotype: Because the CDR3 is missing its conserved closing phenylalanine or tryptophan, this is likely a read error. The chain combines TRBV6-6 with TRBJ2-3; TRBD1 might be the D (5 bases). V was clipped by 5 bases and J by 1 base, with 13 bases between them. This CDR3 region has 15 residues. Germline values: CDR1 MNHNY, CDR2 SVGAGI (reference sequence). CDR3: CASSPHQTGTDTQYL. CDR3 DNA sequence: TGTGCCAGCAGTCCCCATCAGACAGGCACAGATACGCAGTATCTT.

The chain uses TRBV5-1 and TRBJ1-1, with D maybe TRBD1 (6 bases). In germline, CDR1 is SGHRS, CDR2 YFSETQ. The CDR3 loop spans 15 amino acids. V lost 7 bases and J lost 2, with 18 bases in between. In DNA form, the CDR3 reads TGCGCCAGCCAGGAGGGTGGACAGTTAAACACTGAAGCTTTCTTT. Its protein product is CASQEGGQLNTEAFF.

The J gene is TRBJ2-1, the V gene TRBV6-2 or TRBV6-3; D is uncertain. V lost 1 base and J 0 bases, leaving 7 bases between the germline ends. The CDR3 spans 15 residues. Looked up from germline, CDR1 is MNHEY and CDR2 is SVGEGT. CDR3 residues: CASSYLTSSYNEQFF. CDR3 bases: TGTGCCAGCAGTTACTTGACGAGCTCCTACAATGAGCAGTTCTTC.

This clonotype was detected only a few times. The genes are TRBV20-1 and TRBJ2-5; D is ambiguous. CDR1 and CDR2 from the germline V gene are DFQATT and SNEGSKA (reference sequence). V was trimmed by 8 bases and J by 0 bases, leaving 10 bases between them. This CDR3 comprises 12 residues. Here the CDR3 DNA reads TGCAGTCAAATAGGGAACCAAGAGACCCAGTACTTC. Its translation: CSQIGNQETQYF.

The chain employs TRBV7-2 and TRBJ2-3; 12 bases are a match to TRBD2. V shed 5 bases, J shed 1 base, and the junction held 4 bases outside the gene matches. This CDR3 is 16 amino acids long. Germline V lookup: CDR1 SGHTA, CDR2 FQGNSA. The CDR3 DNA sequence: TGTGCCAGCAGCCCTTGGACTAGCGGGGGCACAGATACGCAGTATTTT. Its protein is CASSPWTSGGTDTQYF.

The chain joins TRBV20-1 to TRBJ2-1, with TRBD2 as a possible D gene (5 bases). The DNA end is more similar to TRBJ2-7, so the J call may be wrong. Germline lookup yields CDR1 DFQATT and CDR2 SNEGSKA (reference sequence). CDR3 length: 14 amino acids. CDR3 amino acids: CSARTGSSYNEQYF. The CDR3 DNA follows: TGCAGTGCGCGGACTGGAAGCTCCTACAATGAGCAGTACTTC.

The table lists this clonotype with a few counts. The rearrangement links TRBV18 to TRBJ1-1; possibly TRBD1 for D (5 bases). The CDR3 loop spans 13 amino acids. The germline V gene encodes CDR1 KGHSH and CDR2 LQKENI. Deletions cut 6 bases from V and 4 bases from J, with 12 bases between. The chain's CDR3 is CASSPGQSTEAFF. CDR3 nucleotides: TGTGCCAGCTCTCCGGGGCAGAGCACTGAAGCTTTCTTT.

The sample holds one count of this clonotype. The chain combines TRBV4-2 with TRBJ2-5; D not resolved. The CDR3 contains 15 residues. Trimming removed 3 bases at V and 2 bases at J, with 13 bases between. Per germline, CDR1 LGHNA and CDR2 YNFKEQ. The CDR3 bases are TGTGCCAGCAGCCAGCCCCCGACTCGACAAGAGACCCAGTACTTC. This codes for CASSQPPTRQETQYF.

The chain recombines TRBV7-9 with TRBJ2-5; D not resolved. The CDR3 extends over 13 amino acids. V shed 0 bases and J shed 7 bases, with 9 bases lying between them. Germline V lookup: CDR1 SEHNR, CDR2 FQNEAQ (reference sequence). CDR3 sequence reads: CASSLALERTQYF. The CDR3 nucleotides are TGTGCCAGCAGCTTAGCCCTTGAGAGGACCCAGTACTTC.

This clonotype was picked up a small number of times. V usage is TRBV20-1 and J usage is TRBJ2-3; unclear D gene. The CDR3 spans 11 residues. Trimming pared 3 bases from V and 8 bases from J, leaving 9 bases between. The V gene's germline CDR1 is DFQATT and CDR2 SNEGSKA (reference sequence). This chain's CDR3 is CSARIAGTQYF. The CDR3 coding sequence is TGCAGTGCTAGGATTGCAGGTACGCAGTATTTT.

This clonotype was seen more than once but under ten times. The chain is built from TRBV7-2 and TRBJ2-5; D is uncertain. The DNA end is a closer match to TRBJ2-7, so the J assignment may be wrong. CDR1 and CDR2 (germline): SGHTA, FQGNSA. The CDR3 spans 14 residues. The CDR3 spells CASSLVMIRYEQYF. The CDR3 DNA is TGTGCCAGCAGCTTAGTTATGATACGGTACGAGCAGTACTTC.

V gene TRBV27 combines with J gene TRBJ2-4; 14 bases line up with TRBD2. The CDR3 sequence is 14 residues long. The trim removed 7 bases at V and 13 bases at J, leaving 9 bases unmatched. The germline V gene encodes CDR1 MNHEY and CDR2 SMNVEV (reference sequence). The CDR3 sequence is CASTLTSGRGEQYF. CDR3 nucleotide sequence: TGTGCCAGCACCTTGACTAGCGGGAGGGGTGAGCAGTACTTC.

The chain employs TRBV4-3 and TRBJ2-1, with 11 bases aligning to TRBD2. After removal of 1 base from V and 8 bases from J, the junction contained 7 bases not matched to a gene. The CDR3 length is 16 residues. CDR1 LGHNA and CDR2 YSLEER come from the germline V gene. The CDR3 is CASSQVSGGAIYEQFF. The CDR3, as DNA: TGCGCCAGCAGCCAAGTTAGCGGGGGGGCCATCTATGAGCAGTTCTTC.

This clonotype was seen a few times. The rearrangement uses TRBV30 and TRBJ2-1; unclear D gene. V gave up 2 bases and J gave up 2 bases, with 13 bases separating them. Germline lookup yields CDR1 GTSNPN and CDR2 SVGIG (reference sequence). This CDR3 spans 15 amino acids. The CDR3 nucleotides read TGTGCCTGGAGTCCAGAAGGTCTTACCTACAATGAGCAGTTCTTC. Protein sequence: CAWSPEGLTYNEQFF.

The J gene is TRBJ1-6, the V gene TRBV28; the D is unclear. Trimming took 6 bases from V and 9 from J, leaving 6 bases between them. The length of the CDR3 is 11 residues. CDR1 is MDHEN, CDR2 SYDVKM, per germline. The CDR3 loop reads CASRDGSPLHF. CDR3 bases: TGTGCCAGCAGAGATGGTTCACCCCTCCACTTT. Together with reference TRBV28 and TRBJ1-6, the CDR3 gives the full variable domain: DVKVTQSSRYLVKRTGEKVFLECVQDMDHENMFWYRQDPGLGLRLIYFSYDVKMKEKGDIPEGYSVSREKKERFSLILESASTNQTSMYLCASRDGSPLHFGNGTRLTVT.

V is TRBV20-1 and J is TRBJ1-1; no firm D call. V was pared by 6 bases and J by 0 bases, with 11 bases between. Germline V gives CDR1 DFQATT, CDR2 SNEGSKA (reference sequence). The CDR3 runs 13 residues. CDR3 nucleotide sequence: TGCAGTGCCAGGAGCAGTATGAACACTGAAGCTTTCTTT. Protein sequence: CSARSSMNTEAFF.

J is TRBJ2-1 and V is TRBV11-1; 7 nucleotides match TRBD1. Germline assignment: CDR1 SGHAT and CDR2 FQDESV (reference sequence). The CDR3 is 14 residues long. Losses at the gene ends were 2 bases for V and 13 bases for J; bases not matched to a gene: 11. The CDR3 protein is CASSLRGQQETQFF. CDR3 nucleotides: TGTGCCAGCAGCTTAAGGGGACAGCAAGAGACCCAGTTCTTC.

The chain employs TRBV3-1 and TRBJ2-1, with D perhaps matching TRBD1 or TRBD2 (5 bases each). Germline V gives CDR1 LGHDT, CDR2 YNNKEL (reference sequence). V lost 6 bases to trimming and J lost 4 bases, with 25 bases between them. The CDR3 length is 18 residues. The CDR3 region is CASSPRGGQGRVYNEQFF. For the CDR3, the DNA is TGTGCCAGCAGTCCCCGGGGCGGCCAAGGCAGGGTGTACAATGAGCAGTTCTTC.

This clonotype was counted between two and nine times. CDR3 DNA: TGTGCCAGCAGCCGGACAGCTAGCACAGATACGCAGTATTTT. Translation: CASSRTASTDTQYF. The V call is TRBV7-7, the J call TRBJ2-3, with a tentative D call TRBD1 (6 bases). Per the germline V gene, CDR1 is SSHAT and CDR2 is FNYEAQ (reference sequence). Trimming took 5 bases from V and 0 from J, leaving 9 bases between them. This CDR3 contains 14 residues.

In this sample, this clonotype turned up a few times. The chain combines TRBV28 with TRBJ2-4; 14 positions match TRBD2. The CDR3 loop spans 18 amino acids. V was pared by 7 bases and J by 2 bases, with 10 bases of the junction left unmatched. Germline values: CDR1 MDHEN, CDR2 SYDVKM. The CDR3 protein is CASTGGLAGAGTKNIQYF. CDR3 bases: TGTGCCAGCACCGGGGGACTAGCGGGAGCGGGAACCAAAAACATTCAGTACTTC.

This clonotype was seen repeatedly, ten times or more. V and J are TRBV20-1 and TRBJ2-1; the D call may be TRBD1 or TRBD2 (5 bases each). V shed 5 bases and J shed 11 bases, with 22 bases lying between them. Germline lookup yields CDR1 DFQATT and CDR2 SNEGSKA (reference sequence). The CDR3 consists of 14 residues. The CDR3 protein is CSARPEPGPPQQFF. CDR3 sequence (DNA): TGCAGTGCTCGACCAGAACCGGGACCCCCTCAGCAGTTCTTC.

This clonotype has only a few counts. V is TRBV4-3 and J is TRBJ2-7; the D gene is possibly TRBD2 (6 bases). Germline V gene lookup returns CDR1 LGHNA and CDR2 YSLEER. This CDR3 is 13 amino acids long. The germline V and J ends were trimmed by 6 bases and 3 bases, with 12 bases remaining between them. The CDR3 here is CASSSGRGYEQYF. DNA for the CDR3: TGCGCCAGCAGTTCCGGGCGGGGCTACGAGCAGTACTTC.

The table lists this clonotype with a few counts. V and J are TRBV2 and TRBJ1-2; D unresolved. This CDR3 has 12 amino acids. Germline-derived CDR1 and CDR2 are SNHLY and FYNNEI. Trimming left V 8 bases short and J 4 bases short, with 11 bases between. CDR3: CASVAVAYGYTF. The DNA of the CDR3 is TGTGCCAGCGTGGCGGTCGCCTATGGCTACACCTTC.